This TCR beta chain was captured by sequencing in a study of shared clonotypes between healthy human individuals. The germline V gene encodes CDR1 MNHEY and CDR2 SMNVEV (reference sequence). This CDR3 is built from 11 residues. Trimming left V 11 bases short and J 0 bases short, with 8 bases between. Findings of the study overall: In this cohort, only blood was sampled, and tissue repertoires likely differ. Relative to memory subsets, naive subsets generally showed larger estimated richness.

In regard to this clone: As yet, its antigen is unknown.

What CD8 memory combined were CD45RO+ cells and CCR7-negative CD45RA+ TemRA cells. Method: immunoSEQ multiplex PCR; TCRdb's copy keeps in-frame clones and lacks some. This repertoire shows under 150,000 clones, around 66% found once; its top ten account for 20% to 25%. Sequencing input: memory CD8+ T cells sorted from blood. The subset is: CD45RO+ cells pooled with CCR7-negative TemRA cells. The chain links TRBV27 to TRBJ2-7, with D possibly TRBD2 on 5 matching bases. This clonotype was obtained from a woman in her 30s in good health. CDR3 DNA: TGTGCCGCGGGCTTCTCCTACGAGCAGTACTTC. Protein sequence: CAAGFSYEQYF.